This TCR beta chain was obtained from a study of T cell changes during pregnancy in multiple sclerosis. TCRdb's table, derived via immunoSEQ multiplex PCR, lists solely in-frame clones and lacks some. The sample holds some 55,000 clones; 87% are singletons and the top ten take roughly 5%. The CDR3 length is 16 residues. The V end was cut by 4 bases, the J end by 0 bases, with 17 bases between. Germline CDR1 and CDR2: SGHDT and YYEEEE. The chain has TRBV5-6 and TRBJ2-7; perhaps TRBD1 as D (6 bases). The TCR was taken from a human donor whose cells served as feeder cells for cultures in a pregnancy study. Sequencing was performed on peripheral blood from another person, used as feeder cells. The DNA of the CDR3 is TGTGCCAGCAGCCCCCCGGGCGGACAGTTCTCCTACGAGCAGTACTTC. Protein: CASSPPGGQFSYEQYF.